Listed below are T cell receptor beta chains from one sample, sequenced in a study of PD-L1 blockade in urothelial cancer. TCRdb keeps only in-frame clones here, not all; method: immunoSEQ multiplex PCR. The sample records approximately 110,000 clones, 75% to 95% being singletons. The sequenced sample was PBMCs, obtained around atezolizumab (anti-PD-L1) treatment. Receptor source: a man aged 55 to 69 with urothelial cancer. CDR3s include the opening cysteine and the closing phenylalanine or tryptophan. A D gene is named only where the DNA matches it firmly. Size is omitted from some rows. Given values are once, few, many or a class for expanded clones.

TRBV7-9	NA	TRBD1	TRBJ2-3	TGTGCCAGCAGCTTAGGGCGATGGGACAGGGGGGTGTCGGATACGCAGTATTTT	CASSLGRWDRGVSDTQYF
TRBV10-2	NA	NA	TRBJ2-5	TGCGCCAGTAAAGATGGACAGCCGCAAGAGACCCAGTACTTC	CASKDGQPQETQYF
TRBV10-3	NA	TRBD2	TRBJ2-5	TGTGCCATCAGGACTAGCGGCCCTGGGGAGACCCAGTACTTC	CAIRTSGPGETQYF
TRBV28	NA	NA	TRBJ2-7	TGTGCCAGCACCTACTCCACCTCCCGCGAGCAGTACTTC	CASTYSTSREQYF
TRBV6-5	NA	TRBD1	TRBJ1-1	TGTGCCAGCAGTTCGACAGGGATGAACACTGAAGCTTTCTTT	CASSSTGMNTEAFF
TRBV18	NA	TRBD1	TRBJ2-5	TGTGCCAGCTCACCACAATCGAACAGGGGGGAGACCCAGTACTTC	CASSPQSNRGETQYF
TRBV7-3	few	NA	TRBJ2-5	TGTGCCAGCAGCTTAAAGGTGGTGGGCAGGGCCTTTGAGACCCAGTACTTC	CASSLKVVGRAFETQYF
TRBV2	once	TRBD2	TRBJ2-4	TGTGCTTCCGGGGGGGCCCAAAACATTCAGTACTTC	CASGGAQNIQYF
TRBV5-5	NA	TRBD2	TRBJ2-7	TGTGCCACAACCGGACTAGCGGGCGGCGAGCAGTACTTC	CATTGLAGGEQYF
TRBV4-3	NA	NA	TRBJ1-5	TGCGCCAGCAGCCACGGGATCCGGGGGCAGCCCCAGCATTTT	CASSHGIRGQPQHF
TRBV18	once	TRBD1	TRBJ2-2	TGTGCCAGCTCACCACCAGGACAGGGCAACACCGGGGAGCTGTTTTTT	CASSPPGQGNTGELFF
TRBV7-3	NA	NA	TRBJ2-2	TGTGCCAGCAACACAGGTCCGAACACCGGGGAGCTGTTTTTT	CASNTGPNTGELFF
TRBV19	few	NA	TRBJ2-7	TGTGCCAGTAGTACTGTCAGGGGATCGGAGCAGTACTTC	CASSTVRGSEQYF
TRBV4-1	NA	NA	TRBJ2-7	TGCGCCAGCAGCCAAGGATCCCGGTCCTACGAGCAGTACTTC	CASSQGSRSYEQYF
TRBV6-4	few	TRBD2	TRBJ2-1	TGTGCCAGCAGTAGGACTAGTTTCGGCAGAAACAATGAGCAGTTCTTC	CASSRTSFGRNNEQFF
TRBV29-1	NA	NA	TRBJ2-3	TGCAGCGTTGAAGTAGCGGACACAGATACGCAGTATTTT	CSVEVADTDTQYF